These 25 T cell receptor beta chains came from one sample sequenced in a study of shared clonotypes between healthy human individuals. TCRdb's copy holds only in-frame clones and misses some; the assay was immunoSEQ multiplex PCR. This sample carries 2 million to 2.5 million clones, approximately 94% of them seen once, and the ten largest clones take around 0.13%. The sample was naive CD4+ T cells sorted from blood. The subset denotes: CD45RA+ positively selected. These receptors were taken from a man younger than 35 in good health.

V gene TRBV7-3 combines with J gene TRBJ2-3; no reliable D call. The CDR3 totals 14 residues. V gave up 5 bases and J gave up 0 bases, with 9 bases separating them. Germline V gene sequence: CDR1 SGHTA, CDR2 FQGTGA. The CDR3, as DNA: TGTGCCAGCAGCCCCCCTAGAAGCACAGATACGCAGTATTTT. This gives the protein CASSPPRSTDTQYF.

The chain combines TRBV27 with TRBJ2-2; tentative D call: TRBD2 (5 bases). The ends were cut back, 6 bases at V and 1 base at J, with 9 bases in the middle. Germline V gene lookup returns CDR1 MNHEY and CDR2 SMNVEV (reference sequence). The CDR3 consists of 14 residues. The CDR3, as DNA: TGTGCCAGCAGGCTACGGGAGAACACCGGGGAGCTGTTTTTT. Translating gives CASRLRENTGELFF.

The chain joins TRBV6-1 to TRBJ2-7; TRBD2 matches 7 bases. This CDR3 region has 15 residues. With 7 bases clipped from V and 0 bases from J, the junction kept 9 bases outside the gene matches. From germline, CDR1 is MNHNS and CDR2 SASEGT. CDR3 loop: CASNLSGVSSYEQYF. The CDR3 region has the DNA TGTGCCAGCAACTTGAGCGGGGTCAGCTCCTACGAGCAGTACTTC.

The rearrangement joins TRBV6-1 to TRBJ2-5, with 7 bases matching TRBD1. Trimming at V came to 0 bases and at J to 1 base, leaving 2 bases not matched to a gene. This CDR3 comprises 15 residues. Germline CDR1 MNHNS, CDR2 SASEGT. The CDR3 nucleotides read TGTGCCAGCAGTGAAGCCAGGACAGGCCAAGAGACCCAGTACTTC. Its protein product is CASSEARTGQETQYF.

The J gene is TRBJ1-3, the V gene TRBV7-8; 7 nucleotides match TRBD1. CDR3 length: 17 residues. Germline V gene sequence: CDR1 SGHVS, CDR2 FQNEAQ. Germline trimming cut 2 bases from V and 4 bases from J; bases unmatched to any gene: 11. In DNA, the CDR3 is TGTGCCAGCAGCTTACGGGCAGGGGGGCGCTCGGGAAACACCATATATTTT. Protein: CASSLRAGGRSGNTIYF. Full variable domain (outside the CDR3, taken from reference TRBV7-8 and TRBJ1-3): GAGVSQSPRYKVAKRGQDVALRCDPISGHVSLFWYQQALGQGPEFLTYFQNEAQLDKSGLPSDRFFAERPEGSVSTLKIQRTQQEDSAVYLCASSLRAGGRSGNTIYFGEGSWLTVV.

This chain uses TRBV7-2 with TRBJ2-4; TRBD1 matches at 9 bases. V gave up 4 bases and J gave up 5 bases; unmatched junction bases: 12. The germline V gene encodes CDR1 SGHTA and CDR2 FQGNSA. The CDR3 is 17 residues long. The CDR3 sequence: CASSWGLVRDRENIQYF. CDR3 nucleotides: TGTGCCAGCAGCTGGGGGCTCGTCCGGGACAGGGAAAACATTCAGTACTTC.

The V call is TRBV2, the J call TRBJ1-1; tentative D call: TRBD1 (5 bases). The length of the CDR3 is 13 residues. V was trimmed by 8 bases and J by 0 bases, leaving 10 bases between them. Germline V gives CDR1 SNHLY, CDR2 FYNNEI. The CDR3 spells CASLGEMNTEAFF. In nucleotides, the CDR3 is TGTGCCAGCCTGGGGGAAATGAACACTGAAGCTTTCTTT.

CDR3 sequence: CASSANLYEQYF. In nucleotides, the CDR3 is TGTGCCAGCTCGGCAAACCTTTACGAGCAGTACTTC. The chain combines TRBV18 with TRBJ2-7, with unresolved D. The CDR3 is 12 amino acids. In germline, CDR1 is KGHSH, CDR2 LQKENI. Trimming left V 6 bases short and J 4 bases short, with 10 bases between.

J is TRBJ2-1 and V is TRBV6-9; 9 nucleotides agree with TRBD2. The CDR3 spans 16 residues. Unmatched junction bases numbered 11, after V lost 3 bases and J lost 8 bases. Germline values: CDR1 MNHGY, CDR2 SVAAGI. In DNA, the CDR3 is TGTGCCAGCAGTTACCCGGCGGTAGCGGGAGACCATGAGCAGTTCTTC. Its translation is CASSYPAVAGDHEQFF.

The chain combines TRBV11-2 with TRBJ2-1, with 9 bases that match TRBD2. The CDR3 length is 15 residues. CDR1 is SGHAT and CDR2 is FQNNGV in the germline V gene. J gave up 5 bases and V 5 bases, and 7 bases lay outside the gene matches. CDR3 region: CASSQSGRNDNEQFF. In DNA form, the CDR3 reads TGTGCCAGCAGCCAAAGCGGGAGGAACGACAATGAGCAGTTCTTC.

The DNA for the CDR3 is TGTGCCAGCAGTACAGGGACAGGGGGCGTTCCTGAAAAACTGTTTTTT. It yields the protein CASSTGTGGVPEKLFF. The chain uses TRBV28 and TRBJ1-4, with 12 bases fitting TRBD1. Germline V lookup: CDR1 MDHEN, CDR2 SYDVKM. The CDR3 contains 16 residues. V was clipped by 5 bases and J by 7 bases; unmatched bases: 8.

The V and J genes are TRBV7-6 and TRBJ1-2, with D possibly being TRBD1 (5 bases). This CDR3 is built from 17 residues. Germline CDR1 reads SGHVS; CDR2 reads FNYEAQ. V lost 1 base and J 2 bases, leaving 17 bases between the germline ends. CDR3 amino acids: CASSLGAQGGMNYGYTF. The CDR3 DNA follows: TGTGCCAGCAGCTTAGGGGCCCAGGGAGGGATGAACTATGGCTACACCTTC.

The chain has TRBV5-6 and TRBJ2-5; D is unclear. CDR1 and CDR2 (germline): SGHDT, YYEEEE. V was cut by 0 bases and J by 0 bases, with 9 bases left in between. The CDR3 contains 15 residues. CDR3 in DNA: TGTGCCAGCAGCTTGGTTCAGGACCACCAAGAGACCCAGTACTTC. It specifies CASSLVQDHQETQYF.

This chain links TRBV2 with TRBJ2-7, with 8 bases identical to TRBD1. The CDR3 is made up of 14 amino acids. Trimming at V came to 4 bases and at J to 3 bases, leaving 5 bases not matched to a gene. Germline V lookup: CDR1 SNHLY, CDR2 FYNNEI. The CDR3: CASSGTGTFYEQYF. The CDR3 coding sequence is TGTGCCAGCAGTGGGACAGGGACCTTCTACGAGCAGTACTTC.

The rearrangement links TRBV14 to TRBJ2-1, with 9 bases that match TRBD2. V lost 6 bases, J lost 3 bases, and 6 bases stayed unmatched. CDR3 length equals 15 residues. CDR1 SGHDN and CDR2 FVKESK come from the germline V gene. The CDR3 nucleotides read TGTGCCAGCAGACTTAGCGGGAGTGTCTACAATGAGCAGTTCTTC. This codes for CASRLSGSVYNEQFF.

The chain employs TRBV4-1 and TRBJ2-5; D possibly corresponds to TRBD2 (6 bases). The CDR3 covers 15 residues. The germline CDR1 and CDR2 sequences are MGHRA and YSYEKL. V was shortened by 1 base and J by 1 base, with 10 bases between the two germline ends. The CDR3 coding sequence is TGCGCCAGCAGCCAAGGGGCAGCGGGCCAAGAGACCCAGTACTTC. It codes for CASSQGAAGQETQYF.

The J gene is TRBJ1-5, the V gene TRBV9; D perhaps matches TRBD1 (5 bases). Trimming shortened V by 0 bases and J by 1 base, and 14 bases separated the two germline ends. Looked up from germline, CDR1 is SGDLS and CDR2 is YYNGEE. CDR3 length: 17 residues. The chain's CDR3 is CASSVDIGEESNQPQHF. CDR3 bases: TGTGCCAGCAGCGTAGATATAGGGGAAGAAAGCAATCAGCCCCAGCATTTT.

In regard to this clone: The junction departs from germline at one end; a sequencing error may be responsible. The chain couples TRBV11-2 to TRBJ2-7; TRBD1 matches 8 bases. The germline gives CDR1 SGHAT, CDR2 FQNNGV. This CDR3 region has 14 residues. DNA for the CDR3: TGTGCCAGCAGCATAGACAGGGGCTCCTACGAGCAGTACTTC. Its protein product is CASSIDRGSYEQYF.

The chain has TRBV28 and TRBJ1-2; 8 nucleotides align to TRBD1. V shed 4 bases and J 8 bases; nucleotides not matched to a gene: 12. This CDR3 comprises 15 residues. CDR1 and CDR2 (germline): MDHEN, SYDVKM. Here the CDR3 reads CASSSVGQVVGGYTF. DNA for the CDR3: TGTGCCAGCAGTTCCGTGGGACAGGTGGTCGGGGGCTACACCTTC.

The V and J genes are TRBV13 and TRBJ1-2; 9 nucleotides align to TRBD1. This CDR3 has 15 amino acids. Germline CDR1 is PRHDT and CDR2 is FYEKMQ (reference sequence). The V gene end was trimmed by 5 bases and the J gene end by 5 bases; junction bases not matched to a gene: 9. The CDR3 DNA reads TGTGCCAGCAGCCGACGGACAGGGGCGGGATATGGCTACACCTTC. This codes for CASSRRTGAGYGYTF.

The V gene is TRBV7-6, the J gene TRBJ2-7, with a possible D match to TRBD2 (5 bases). Germline CDR1 SGHVS, CDR2 FNYEAQ. The CDR3 sequence is 12 residues long. Trimming removed 5 bases at V and 6 bases at J, with 11 bases between. CDR3 DNA: TGTGCCAGCAGCGGCGAGGGTGGCGAGCAGTACTTC. It encodes CASSGEGGEQYF.

This chain joins TRBV5-5 and TRBJ2-2; 10 bases are shared with TRBD1. The CDR3 has 17 residues. Unmatched junction bases numbered 14, after V lost 6 bases and J lost 6 bases. Germline V gives CDR1 SGHKS, CDR2 YYEKEE (reference sequence). The CDR3 bases are TGTGCCAGCAAGATTACCCGAACGGGGACAGGGGCCGGGGAGCTGTTTTTT. Its translation: CASKITRTGTGAGELFF.

The rearrangement links TRBV7-2 to TRBJ1-6; 7 bases map to TRBD1. Unmatched junction bases numbered 3, after V lost 4 bases and J lost 6 bases. The CDR3 runs to 14 residues. Germline CDR1 reads SGHTA; CDR2 reads FQGNSA. CDR3 sequence: CASSSTGANSPLHF. CDR3 nucleotides: TGTGCCAGCAGCTCCACAGGGGCTAATTCACCCCTCCACTTT.

The chain recombines TRBV9 with TRBJ2-4, with TRBD2 matching over 7 bases. The V and J ends lost 2 bases and 0 bases, in that order; junction bases with no gene match: 8. The V gene's germline CDR1 is SGDLS and CDR2 YYNGEE. The CDR3 is made up of 17 amino acids. The CDR3 nucleotides read TGTGCCAGCAGCGTTACTAGCGACTCGCTAGCCAAAAACATTCAGTACTTC. Translation gives CASSVTSDSLAKNIQYF. Filled out from reference TRBV9 and TRBJ2-4, the complete variable domain reads DSGVTQTPKHLITATGQRVTLRCSPRSGDLSVYWYQQSLDQGLQFLIQYYNGEERAKGNILERFSAQQFPDLHSELNLSSLELGDSALYFCASSVTSDSLAKNIQYFGAGTRLSVL.

The rearrangement uses TRBV6-5 and TRBJ2-5, with D unresolved. The tail of the sequence fits TRBJ2-7 better, so the J call may be wrong. CDR1 MNHEY and CDR2 SVGAGI come from the germline V gene. The CDR3 spans 13 residues. The CDR3 loop reads CASSLSYSYEQYF. CDR3 coding DNA: TGTGCCAGCAGCCTCTCATATTCCTACGAGCAGTACTTC.